The 9 T cell receptor beta chains reported below all come from one sample, sequenced in a study of T cells in Graves' hyperthyroidism and ophthalmopathy. TCR beta CDR3 region amplification was performed from RNA transcripts. During a first-round RT-PCR of the TCR CDR3, the HTBI primer set was used. Each CDR3 protein is one row after TCRdb ran MiXCR on the multiplex PCR reads. The sample lists about 600,000 distinct CDR3 sequences, about 15% seen once, with 9.5% to 15% in the top ten. The sample comprised blood. These receptors all come from a woman between 45 and 65 years old with Graves' ophthalmopathy.

This clonotype has ten or more counts. The chain is built from TRBV5-1 and TRBJ1-1, with 7 bases aligning to TRBD1. The CDR3 is made up of 13 amino acids. Germline V gene sequence: CDR1 SGHRS, CDR2 YFSETQ. V was pared by 0 bases and J by 10 bases, with 6 bases of the junction left unmatched. The chain's CDR3 is CASSLGDRDTAFF. CDR3 bases: TGCGCCAGCAGCTTGGGAGACAGGGATACAGCTTTCTTT. The whole variable domain, filled in from reference TRBV5-1 and TRBJ1-1, reads KAGVTQTPRYLIKTRGQQVTLSCSPISGHRSVSWYQQTPGQGLQFLFEYFSETQRNKGNFPGRFSGRQFSNSRSEMNVSTLELGDSALYLCASSLGDRDTAFFGQGTRLTVV.

V gene TRBV28 combines with J gene TRBJ2-1; 11 bases fit TRBD2. Germline lookup yields CDR1 MDHEN and CDR2 SYDVKM. Losses at the gene ends were 5 bases for V and 3 bases for J; bases not matched to a gene: 6. This CDR3 has 16 residues. This chain's CDR3 is CASSAGTSGLYNEQFF. The CDR3 coding sequence is TGTGCCAGCAGTGCCGGGACTAGCGGTCTCTACAATGAGCAGTTCTTC.

This clonotype has a count of ten or more. V and J are TRBV14 and TRBJ2-1; 7 bases map to TRBD2. V shed 8 bases and J 0 bases; nucleotides not matched to a gene: 7. The CDR3 is 15 amino acids. Germline V gene sequence: CDR1 SGHDN, CDR2 FVKESK. The CDR3 sequence: CASARGGSSYNEQFF. DNA of the CDR3: TGTGCCAGCGCCCGGGGCGGGAGCTCCTACAATGAGCAGTTCTTC.

The genes are TRBV6-1 and TRBJ2-5; a weak D match, TRBD2 (7 bases). V lost 8 bases to trimming and J lost 5 bases, with 15 bases between them. The CDR3 runs to 13 residues. Germline V gene data show CDR1 as MNHNS and CDR2 as SASEGT. The CDR3 is CASFPGGTETQYF. The CDR3 DNA is TGTGCCAGCTTTCCGGGGGGCACTGAGACCCAGTACTTC.

This clonotype was found many times. The chain combines TRBV28 with TRBJ1-1; D might be TRBD1 (6 bases). Looked up from germline, CDR1 is MDHEN and CDR2 is SYDVKM. This CDR3 region has 12 residues. V was clipped by 8 bases and J by 8 bases, with 15 bases between them. In DNA, the CDR3 is TGTGCCAGCCGCACGGGACACGCGGAAGCTTTCTTT. It translates to CASRTGHAEAFF.

This clonotype was counted at least ten times. The chain carries TRBV6-2 or TRBV6-3 and TRBJ2-1; 11 bases are shared with TRBD2. Germline V lookup: CDR1 MNHEY, CDR2 SVGEGT. This CDR3 spans 13 amino acids. V lost 7 bases to trimming and J lost 7 bases; unmatched junction nucleotides: 3. CDR3 bases: TGTGCCAGCATGTCTAGCGGGAGGAATGAGCAGTTCTTC. Translating it yields CASMSSGRNEQFF.

The chain links TRBV29-1 to TRBJ2-3, with D maybe TRBD2 (6 bases). Deletions cut 6 bases from V and 2 bases from J, with 24 bases between. This CDR3 spans 17 amino acids. Germline V gives CDR1 SQVTM, CDR2 ANQGSEA. The CDR3: CSVGGRGGKIFTDTQYF. The CDR3 bases are TGCAGCGTGGGGGGACGGGGAGGAAAAATATTCACAGATACGCAGTATTTT.

This clonotype came up a few times. This chain joins TRBV24-1 and TRBJ2-7, with a tentative D call TRBD2 (7 bases). Trimming cost V 5 bases and J 5 bases, with 33 bases left between them. This CDR3 is built from 20 residues. The germline V gene has CDR1 KGHDR and CDR2 SFDVKD. The CDR3 reads CATSVKNPTRGGGPIHEQYF. The CDR3 nucleotides read TGTGCCACCAGTGTCAAAAACCCCACGCGAGGGGGAGGGCCCATCCACGAGCAGTACTTC.

The table lists this clonotype with many counts. The chain is built from TRBV7-8 and TRBJ1-2; 8 bases agree with TRBD1. CDR1 is SGHVS, CDR2 FQNEAQ, per germline. The ends lost 5 bases at V and 3 bases at J; junction bases unmatched: 8. The CDR3 length is 15 residues. This chain's CDR3 is CASSRNRGWDYGYTF. As DNA, the CDR3 is TGTGCCAGCAGCCGAAACAGGGGGTGGGACTATGGCTACACCTTC.